Here is one TCR beta chain with its context. The antigen remains unidentified. The data derive from a study of chemoradiotherapy in HPV16-positive cancers. Using immunoSEQ multiplex PCR, the repertoire was profiled, and TCRdb retains in-frame clones only, with some absent. The data contain about 53,000 clones, 90% of them singletons. Study conclusions and caveats: The functional HPV-specific definition rests on just a couple of HPV16-positive patients.

The clonotype originates from a human donor with HPV-associated anogenital cancer. Sequenced material: blood, taken from a patient who underwent chemoradiotherapy.

For the CDR3, the DNA is TGTGCCAGCTCACCGGGACTCCAGATAGGTGAGCAGTTCTTC. Amino acid sequence: CASSPGLQIGEQFF. The chain combines TRBV18 with TRBJ2-1; maybe TRBD2 (6 bases). V was cut by 3 bases and J by 9 bases, with 15 bases left in between. Germline values: CDR1 KGHSH, CDR2 LQKENI. This CDR3 comprises 14 residues.